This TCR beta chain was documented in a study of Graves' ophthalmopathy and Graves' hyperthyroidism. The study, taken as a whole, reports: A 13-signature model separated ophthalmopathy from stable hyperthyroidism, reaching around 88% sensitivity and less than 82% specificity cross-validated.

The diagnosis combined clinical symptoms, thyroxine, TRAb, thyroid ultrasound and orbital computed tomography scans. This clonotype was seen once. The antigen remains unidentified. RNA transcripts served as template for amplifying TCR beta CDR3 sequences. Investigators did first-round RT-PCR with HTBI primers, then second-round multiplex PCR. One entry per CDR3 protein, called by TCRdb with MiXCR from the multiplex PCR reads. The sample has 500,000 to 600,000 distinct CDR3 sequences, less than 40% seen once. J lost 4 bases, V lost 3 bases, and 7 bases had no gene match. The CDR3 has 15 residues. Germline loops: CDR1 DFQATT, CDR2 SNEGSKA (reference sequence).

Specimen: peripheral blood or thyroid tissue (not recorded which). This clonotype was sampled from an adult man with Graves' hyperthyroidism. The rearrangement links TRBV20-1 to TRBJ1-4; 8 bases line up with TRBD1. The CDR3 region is CSASWGTGLNEKLFF. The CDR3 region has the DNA TGCAGTGCTAGCTGGGGGACAGGTCTTAATGAAAAACTGTTTTTT.